This is a list of T cell receptor beta chains from one sample in a study of blood T cells in healthy people across ages. TCRdb passed the 5' RACE reads through MiXCR, listing each CDR3 protein once. The sample lists about 1.6 million distinct CDR3 sequences, 34% occurring once. Material for sequencing was blood. The receptors were gathered from a woman aged 25 to 39 in good health. The CDR3 runs from the conserved cysteine through the conserved F or W. The order of the fields is clone size, J gene, CDR3 length, V gene, D gene, CDR3 DNA, CDR3 protein. The D gene is left open where the match is weak. The listing skips clone size in some rows; elsewhere it reads once, few, many or a size class.

few | TRBJ2-2 | 16 | TRBV5-1 | NA | TGCGCCAGCAGCTTGGAGGTCGGAATGAACACCGGGGAGCTGTTTTTT | CASSLEVGMNTGELFF
NA | TRBJ1-1 | 13 | TRBV25-1 | NA | TGTGCCAGCAGTAGTTCTTTGAACACTGGAGCTTTCTTT | CASSSSLNTGAFF
few | TRBJ2-7 | 16 | TRBV27 | TRBD1 | TGTGCCAGCAGTACGCTAGGACAGGGGATCTCCTACGAGCAGTACTTC | CASSTLGQGISYEQYF
once | TRBJ1-5 | 11 | TRBV28 | NA | TGTGCCAGCAGTTTGCGCCGGGCAGGGCATTTT | CASSLRRAGHF
many | TRBJ2-5 | 11 | TRBV28 | NA | TGTGCCAGCGGACAGCAAGAGACCCAGTACTTC | CASGQQETQYF
NA | TRBJ2-4 | 16 | TRBV3-1 | NA | TGTGCCAGCAGCCTTGGGACGGCTCTAGCCAAAAACATTCAGTACTTC | CASSLGTALAKNIQYF
many | TRBJ2-1 | 16 | TRBV4-1 | NA | TGCGCCAGCAGCCAAGCGCGCCCCGGACTCCACAATGAGCAGTTCTTC | CASSQARPGLHNEQFF
few | TRBJ1-1 | 14 | TRBV7-9 | NA | TGTGCCAGCAGCTCGCTCTTGGAAAACGCTGAAGCTTTCTTT | CASSSLLENAEAFF
NA | TRBJ1-5 | 16 | TRBV12-3/TRBV12-4 | TRBD1 | TGTGCCAGCAGTTTAACAGGGGTCCAGAGCAATCAGCCCCAGCATTTT | CASSLTGVQSNQPQHF
NA | TRBJ2-7 | 16 | TRBV4-1 | TRBD2 | TGCGCCAGCAGCCAAGAACTAAGACTAGCGGGAGGCGAGCAGTACTTC | CASSQELRLAGGEQYF
few | TRBJ2-3 | 17 | TRBV20-1 | TRBD2 | TGCAGTGCTAGAGTGGATATAGCGGGGGGGCTTGGTGATACGCAGTATTTT | CSARVDIAGGLGDTQYF
many | TRBJ2-1 | 16 | TRBV4-1 | TRBD2 | TGCGCCAGCAGCCAAGTATCCGGGGGGGCCTACAATGAGCAGTTCTTC | CASSQVSGGAYNEQFF
few | TRBJ2-5 | 16 | TRBV29-1 | TRBD1 | TGCAGCGTTGTTGGAACGGGACAGCCGCTACAAGAGACCCAGTACTTC | CSVVGTGQPLQETQYF
once | TRBJ2-2 | 17 | TRBV20-1 | NA | TGCAGTGCTAGAGTCGGAGCTAGCGATGTCGTTGCCGGGGAGCTGTTTTTT | CSARVGASDVVAGELFF
few | TRBJ1-4 | 11 | TRBV29-1 | NA | TGCAGCGGGGGAACCCCCCCCAAACTGTTTTTT | CSGGTPPKLFF
NA | TRBJ2-3 | 15 | TRBV5-1 | NA | TGCGCCAGCAGCTTGTACAGCCGACCAACAGATACGCAGTATTTT | CASSLYSRPTDTQYF
NA | TRBJ2-1 | 16 | TRBV5-1 | NA | TGCGCCAGCAGCTTGACCGGGACCCGATCCTACAATGAGCAGTTCTTC | CASSLTGTRSYNEQFF
NA | TRBJ2-7 | 16 | TRBV5-8 | NA | TGTGCCAGCAGTTTCGTGGCGAGGACGCTATCCTACGAGCAGTACTTC | CASSFVARTLSYEQYF
NA | TRBJ2-3 | 15 | TRBV2 | NA | TGTGCCAGCAGTGAAACCACCCTCAGCACAGATACGCAGTATTTT | CASSETTLSTDTQYF
NA | TRBJ2-4 | 13 | TRBV12-3/TRBV12-4 | NA | TGTGCCAGCAGAAATCCGGGACGCAACATTCAGTACTTC | CASRNPGRNIQYF
many | TRBJ2-7 | 13 | TRBV29-1 | NA | TGCAGCGTTGCCACTGGCTTCAACAACGAGCAGTACTTC | CSVATGFNNEQYF
many | TRBJ2-7 | 12 | TRBV10-3 | NA | TGTGCCATCAGTGAGTCTGATTACGAGCAGTACTTC | CAISESDYEQYF